This entry features one TCR beta chain sequence. Its antigen is still unknown. Looked up from germline, CDR1 is ENHRY and CDR2 is SYGVKD. The CDR3 extends over 13 amino acids. V shed 6 bases, J shed 4 bases, and the junction held 4 bases outside the gene matches. Some clones are missing from TCRdb's copy, which holds only in-frame ones; the method was immunoSEQ multiplex PCR. This repertoire shows about 75,000 clones, roughly 90% found once; its top ten account for roughly 2.7%. The data were obtained in a study of T cell clones after liver transplantation. Study at large: TCRbeta sequencing after a pre-transplant mixed lymphocyte reaction identified graft-donor-reactive clones, later tracked in post-transplant blood. Study-wide results and caveats: A larger donor-reactive than third-party decline suggested partial antigen-specific deletion.

The receptor was derived from a human donor who received a liver transplant. The sample here was CD4+ T cells from blood, taken before liver transplant. This chain links TRBV10-3 with TRBJ1-1, with 8 nucleotides matching TRBD1. The CDR3 sequence: CAIREDRVTEAFF. Written as DNA, the CDR3 is TGTGCCATCAGAGAGGACAGGGTCACTGAAGCTTTCTTT.